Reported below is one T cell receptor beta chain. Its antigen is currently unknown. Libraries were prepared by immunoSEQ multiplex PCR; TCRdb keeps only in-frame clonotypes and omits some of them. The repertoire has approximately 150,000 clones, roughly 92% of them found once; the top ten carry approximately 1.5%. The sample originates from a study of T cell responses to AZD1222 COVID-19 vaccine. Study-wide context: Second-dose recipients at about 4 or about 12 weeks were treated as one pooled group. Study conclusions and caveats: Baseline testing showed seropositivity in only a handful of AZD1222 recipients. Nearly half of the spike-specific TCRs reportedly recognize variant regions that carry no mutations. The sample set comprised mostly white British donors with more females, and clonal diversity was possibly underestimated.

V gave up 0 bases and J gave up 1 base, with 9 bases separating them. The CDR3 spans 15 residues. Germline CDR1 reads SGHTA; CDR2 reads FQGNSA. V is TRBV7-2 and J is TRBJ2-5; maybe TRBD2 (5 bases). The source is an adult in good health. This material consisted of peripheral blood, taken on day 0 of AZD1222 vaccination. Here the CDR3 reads CASSLAARGQETQYF. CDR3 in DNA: TGTGCCAGCAGCTTAGCCGCCCGGGGCCAAGAGACCCAGTACTTC.